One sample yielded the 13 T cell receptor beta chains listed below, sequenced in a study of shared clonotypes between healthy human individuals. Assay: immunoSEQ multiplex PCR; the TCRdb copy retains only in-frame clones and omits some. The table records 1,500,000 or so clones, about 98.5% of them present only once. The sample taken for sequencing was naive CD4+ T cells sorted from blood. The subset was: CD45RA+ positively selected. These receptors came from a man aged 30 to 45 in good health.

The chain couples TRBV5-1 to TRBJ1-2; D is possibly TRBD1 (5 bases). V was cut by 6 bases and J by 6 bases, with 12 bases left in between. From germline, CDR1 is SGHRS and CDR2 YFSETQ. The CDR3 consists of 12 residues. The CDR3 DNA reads TGCGCCAGCACGCGGGACTTCAATGGCTACACCTTC. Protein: CASTRDFNGYTF.

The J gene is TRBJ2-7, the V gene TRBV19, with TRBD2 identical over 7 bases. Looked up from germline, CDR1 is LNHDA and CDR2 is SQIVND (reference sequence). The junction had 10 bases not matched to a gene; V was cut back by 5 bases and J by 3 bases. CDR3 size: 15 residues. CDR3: CASSAYGTNYYEQYF. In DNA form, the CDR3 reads TGTGCCAGTAGTGCCTACGGGACTAATTACTACGAGCAGTACTTC.

Written as DNA, the CDR3 is TGCGCCAGCAGCTTGGGCCCCTCGGGACAGGGATACAATGAGCAGTTCTTC. Translated: CASSLGPSGQGYNEQFF. This chain joins TRBV5-1 and TRBJ2-1; TRBD1 agrees at 9 bases. The CDR3 runs to 17 residues. Trimming took 0 bases from V and 4 from J; bases not matched to a gene: 8. The germline CDR1 and CDR2 sequences are SGHRS and YFSETQ.

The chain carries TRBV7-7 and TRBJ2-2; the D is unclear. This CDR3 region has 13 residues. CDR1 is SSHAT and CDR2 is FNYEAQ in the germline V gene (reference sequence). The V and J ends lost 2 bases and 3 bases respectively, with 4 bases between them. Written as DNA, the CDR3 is TGTGCCAGCAGCTTACTCGACACCGGGGAGCTGTTTTTT. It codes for CASSLLDTGELFF.

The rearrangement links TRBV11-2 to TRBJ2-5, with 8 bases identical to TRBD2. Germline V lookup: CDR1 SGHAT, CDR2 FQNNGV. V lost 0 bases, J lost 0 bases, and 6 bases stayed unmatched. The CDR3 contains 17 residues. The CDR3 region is CASSLDQLAENQETQYF. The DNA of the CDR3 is TGTGCCAGCAGCTTAGATCAACTAGCGGAGAACCAAGAGACCCAGTACTTC.

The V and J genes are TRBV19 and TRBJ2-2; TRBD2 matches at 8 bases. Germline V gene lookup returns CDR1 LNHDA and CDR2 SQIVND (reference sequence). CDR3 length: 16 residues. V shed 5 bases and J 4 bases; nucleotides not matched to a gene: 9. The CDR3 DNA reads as TGTGCCAGTAGTCTTTTAGCGGGACTGAGCACCGGGGAGCTGTTTTTT. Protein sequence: CASSLLAGLSTGELFF.

The CDR3 nucleotides read TGTGCCAGCAGCCAAGACCCATATTGGGAGGTCACCGGGGAGCTGTTTTTT. Its translation is CASSQDPYWEVTGELFF. The V call is TRBV14, the J call TRBJ2-2, with D tentatively TRBD2 (6 bases). The germline gives CDR1 SGHDN, CDR2 FVKESK. V dropped 0 bases and J dropped 4 bases, with 15 bases sitting between them. The length of the CDR3 is 17 residues.

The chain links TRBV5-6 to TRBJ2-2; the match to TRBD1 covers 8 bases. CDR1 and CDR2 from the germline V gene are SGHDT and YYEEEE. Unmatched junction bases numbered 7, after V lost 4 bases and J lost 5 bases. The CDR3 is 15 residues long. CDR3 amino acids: CASSKTGGETGELFF. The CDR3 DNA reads TGTGCCAGCAGCAAAACAGGGGGTGAGACCGGGGAGCTGTTTTTT. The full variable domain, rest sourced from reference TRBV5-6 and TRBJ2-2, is DAGVTQSPTHLIKTRGQQVTLRCSPKSGHDTVSWYQQALGQGPQFIFQYYEEEERQRGNFPDRFSGHQFPNYSSELNVNALLLGDSALYLCASSKTGGETGELFFGEGSRLTVL.

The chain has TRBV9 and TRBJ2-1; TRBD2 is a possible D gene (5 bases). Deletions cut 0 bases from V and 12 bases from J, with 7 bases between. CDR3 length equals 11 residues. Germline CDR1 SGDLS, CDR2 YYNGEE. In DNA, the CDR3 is TGTGCCAGCAGCGTAGGACGGGGGCAGTTCTTC. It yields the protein CASSVGRGQFF.

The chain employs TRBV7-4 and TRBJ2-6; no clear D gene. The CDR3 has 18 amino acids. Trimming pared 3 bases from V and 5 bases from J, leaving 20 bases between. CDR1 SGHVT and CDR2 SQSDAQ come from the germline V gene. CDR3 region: CASSLFNSSQSRANVLTF. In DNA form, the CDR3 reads TGTGCCAGCAGCTTGTTCAACAGCTCACAAAGTCGGGCCAACGTCCTGACTTTC.

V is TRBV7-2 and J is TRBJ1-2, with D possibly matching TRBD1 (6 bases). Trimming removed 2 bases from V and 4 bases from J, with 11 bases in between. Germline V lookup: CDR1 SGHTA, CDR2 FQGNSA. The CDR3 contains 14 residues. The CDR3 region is CASSLPGVLYGYTF. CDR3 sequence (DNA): TGTGCCAGCAGCTTACCAGGGGTCCTCTATGGCTACACCTTC.

The CDR3 region is CASRPAGMNTEAFF. For the CDR3, the DNA is TGTGCCAGCAGGCCCGCGGGCATGAACACTGAAGCTTTCTTT. This chain uses TRBV28 with TRBJ1-1; no definite D call. Trimming removed 6 bases at V and 0 bases at J, with 11 bases between. This CDR3 is built from 14 residues. Germline V gene sequence: CDR1 MDHEN, CDR2 SYDVKM.

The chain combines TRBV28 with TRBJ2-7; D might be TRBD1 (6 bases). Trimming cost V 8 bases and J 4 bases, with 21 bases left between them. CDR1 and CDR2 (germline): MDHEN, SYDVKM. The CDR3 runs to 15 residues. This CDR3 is CASEADSPGRYEQYF. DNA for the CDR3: TGTGCCAGCGAGGCGGACAGCCCCGGAAGATACGAGCAGTACTTC. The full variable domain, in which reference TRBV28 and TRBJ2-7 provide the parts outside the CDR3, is DVKVTQSSRYLVKRTGEKVFLECVQDMDHENMFWYRQDPGLGLRLIYFSYDVKMKEKGDIPEGYSVSREKKERFSLILESASTNQTSMYLCASEADSPGRYEQYFGPGTRLTVT.